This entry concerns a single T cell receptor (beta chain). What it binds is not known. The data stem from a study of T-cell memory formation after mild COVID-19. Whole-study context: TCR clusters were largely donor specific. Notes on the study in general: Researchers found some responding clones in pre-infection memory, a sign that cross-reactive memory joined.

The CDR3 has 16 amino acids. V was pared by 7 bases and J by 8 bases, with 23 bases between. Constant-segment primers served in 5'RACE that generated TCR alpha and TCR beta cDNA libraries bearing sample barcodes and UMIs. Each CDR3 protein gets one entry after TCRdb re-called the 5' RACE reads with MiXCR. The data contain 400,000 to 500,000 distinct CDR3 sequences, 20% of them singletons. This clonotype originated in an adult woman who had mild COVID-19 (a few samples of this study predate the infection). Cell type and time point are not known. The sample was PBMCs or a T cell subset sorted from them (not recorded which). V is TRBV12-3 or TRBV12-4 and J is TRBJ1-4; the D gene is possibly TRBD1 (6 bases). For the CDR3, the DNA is TGTGCCAGCACCGTTGTTCTGGGGGGGGCAAGGGAAAAACTGTTTTTT. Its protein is CASTVVLGGAREKLFF.